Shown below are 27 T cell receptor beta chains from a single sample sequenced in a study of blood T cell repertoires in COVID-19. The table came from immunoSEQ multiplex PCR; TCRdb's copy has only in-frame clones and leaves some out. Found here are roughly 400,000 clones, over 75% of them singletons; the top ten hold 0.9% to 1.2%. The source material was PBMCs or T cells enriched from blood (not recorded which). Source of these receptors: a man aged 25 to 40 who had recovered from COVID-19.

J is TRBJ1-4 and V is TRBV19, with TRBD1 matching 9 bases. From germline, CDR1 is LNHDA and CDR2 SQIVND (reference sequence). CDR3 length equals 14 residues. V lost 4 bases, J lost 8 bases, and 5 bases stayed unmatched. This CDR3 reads CASSTQGAPEKLFF. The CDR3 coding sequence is TGTGCCAGTAGTACACAGGGGGCGCCGGAAAAACTGTTTTTT.

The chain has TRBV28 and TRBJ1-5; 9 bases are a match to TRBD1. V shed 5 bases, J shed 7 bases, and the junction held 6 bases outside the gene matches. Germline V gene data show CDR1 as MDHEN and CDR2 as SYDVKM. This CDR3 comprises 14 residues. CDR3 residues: CASSTGQGGQPQHF. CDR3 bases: TGTGCCAGCAGTACGGGACAGGGTGGCCAGCCCCAGCATTTT.

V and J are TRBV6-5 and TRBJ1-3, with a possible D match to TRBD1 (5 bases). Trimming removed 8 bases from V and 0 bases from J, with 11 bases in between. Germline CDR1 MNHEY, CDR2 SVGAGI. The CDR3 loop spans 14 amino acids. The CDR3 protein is CASALDSSGNTIYF. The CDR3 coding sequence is TGTGCCAGCGCCCTCGACAGCTCTGGAAACACCATATATTTT.

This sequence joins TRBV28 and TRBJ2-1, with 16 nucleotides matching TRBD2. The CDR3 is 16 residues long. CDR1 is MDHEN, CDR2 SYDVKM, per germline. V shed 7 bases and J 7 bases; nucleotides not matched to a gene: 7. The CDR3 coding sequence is TGTGCCAGCATCAACAGGGGACTAGCGGGAGGGAATGAGCAGTTCTTC. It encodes CASINRGLAGGNEQFF.

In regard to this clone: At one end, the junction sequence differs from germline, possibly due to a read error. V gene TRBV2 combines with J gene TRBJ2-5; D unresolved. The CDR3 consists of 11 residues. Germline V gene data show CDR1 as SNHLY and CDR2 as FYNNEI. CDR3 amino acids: CASTEVAPADF. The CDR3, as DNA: TGTGCCAGCACCGAGGTTGCTCCGGCGGACTTC.

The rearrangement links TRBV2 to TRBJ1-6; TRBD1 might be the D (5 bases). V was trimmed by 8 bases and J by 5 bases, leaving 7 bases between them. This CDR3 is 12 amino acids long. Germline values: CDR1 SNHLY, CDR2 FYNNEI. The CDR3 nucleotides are TGTGCCAGCCGGGGGGATAATTCACCCCTCCACTTT. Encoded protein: CASRGDNSPLHF.

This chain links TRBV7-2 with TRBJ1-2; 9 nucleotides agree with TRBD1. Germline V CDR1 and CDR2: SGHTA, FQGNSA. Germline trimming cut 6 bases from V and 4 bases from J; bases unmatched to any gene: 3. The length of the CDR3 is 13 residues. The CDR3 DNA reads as TGTGCCAGCAGATGGACAGGGGTCTATGGCTACACCTTC. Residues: CASRWTGVYGYTF.

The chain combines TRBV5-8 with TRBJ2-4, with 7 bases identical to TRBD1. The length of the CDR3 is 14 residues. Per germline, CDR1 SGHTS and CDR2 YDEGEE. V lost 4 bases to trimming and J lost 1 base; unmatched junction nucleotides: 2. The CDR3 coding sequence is TGTGCCAGCAGCACACAGGGGGCCAAAAACATTCAGTACTTC. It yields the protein CASSTQGAKNIQYF.

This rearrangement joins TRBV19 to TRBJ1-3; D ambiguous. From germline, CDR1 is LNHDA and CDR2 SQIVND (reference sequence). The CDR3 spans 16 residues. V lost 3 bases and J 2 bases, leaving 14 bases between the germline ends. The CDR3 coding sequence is TGTGCCAGTAGTATTACGTTGGTCACTGCTGGAAACACCATATATTTT. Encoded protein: CASSITLVTAGNTIYF.

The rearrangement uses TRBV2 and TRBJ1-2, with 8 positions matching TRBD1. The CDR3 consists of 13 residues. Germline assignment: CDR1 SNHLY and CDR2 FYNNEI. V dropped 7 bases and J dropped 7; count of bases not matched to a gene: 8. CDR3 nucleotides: TGTGCCAGCACCTCGGACAGGGCAGGTGGCTACACCTTC. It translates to CASTSDRAGGYTF.

CDR3 DNA: TGTGCCAGCAGCCCAGGACAGACTCAAGAGACCCAGTACTTC. Amino acids: CASSPGQTQETQYF. V and J are TRBV5-4 and TRBJ2-5; D may be TRBD1 (6 bases). This CDR3 is 14 amino acids long. V lost 4 bases and J lost 2, with 12 bases in between. Germline assignment: CDR1 SGHNT and CDR2 YYREEE (reference sequence).

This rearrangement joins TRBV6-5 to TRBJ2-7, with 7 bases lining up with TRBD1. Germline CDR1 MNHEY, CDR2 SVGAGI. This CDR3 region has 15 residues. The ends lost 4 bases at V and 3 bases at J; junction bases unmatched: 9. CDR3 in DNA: TGTGCCAGCAGTTTCATAAGGACAGGAGACTACGAGCAGTACTTC. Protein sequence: CASSFIRTGDYEQYF.

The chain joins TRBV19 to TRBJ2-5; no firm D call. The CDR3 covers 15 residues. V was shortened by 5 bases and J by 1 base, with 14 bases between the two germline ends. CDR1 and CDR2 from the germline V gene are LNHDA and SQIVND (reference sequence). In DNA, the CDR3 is TGTGCCAGTAGTCCGCGGCAACCGTCCCAAGAGACCCAGTACTTC. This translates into CASSPRQPSQETQYF.

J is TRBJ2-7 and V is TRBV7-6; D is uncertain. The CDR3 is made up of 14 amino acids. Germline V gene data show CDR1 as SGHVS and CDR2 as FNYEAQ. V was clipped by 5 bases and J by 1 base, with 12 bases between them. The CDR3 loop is CASSPNDGSYEQYF. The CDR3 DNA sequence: TGTGCCAGCAGCCCTAACGACGGGTCCTACGAGCAGTACTTC.

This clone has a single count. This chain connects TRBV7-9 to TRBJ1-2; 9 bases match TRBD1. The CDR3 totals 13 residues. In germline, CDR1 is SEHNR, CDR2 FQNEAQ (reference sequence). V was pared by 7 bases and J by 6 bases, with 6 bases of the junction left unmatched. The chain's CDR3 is CASNRRTGDGYTF. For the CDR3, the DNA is TGTGCCAGCAACCGCCGGACAGGGGATGGCTACACCTTC.

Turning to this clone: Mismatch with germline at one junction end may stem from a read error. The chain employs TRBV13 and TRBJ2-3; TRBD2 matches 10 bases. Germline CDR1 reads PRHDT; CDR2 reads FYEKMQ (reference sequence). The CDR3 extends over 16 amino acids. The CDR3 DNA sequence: TGTGCCAGCACCTTAATAGCGGGAGGACGCACAGATACGCAGTATTTT. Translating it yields CASTLIAGGRTDTQYF.

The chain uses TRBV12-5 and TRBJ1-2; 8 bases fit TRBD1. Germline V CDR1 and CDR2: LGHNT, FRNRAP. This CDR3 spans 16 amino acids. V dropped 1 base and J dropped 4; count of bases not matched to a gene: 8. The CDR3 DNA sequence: TGTGCTAGTGGTTTGGCCGACAGGGGCAGGGGCTATGGCTACACCTTC. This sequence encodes CASGLADRGRGYGYTF. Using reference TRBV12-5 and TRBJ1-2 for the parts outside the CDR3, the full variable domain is DARVTQTPRHKVTEMGQEVTMRCQPILGHNTVFWYRQTMMQGLELLAYFRNRAPLDDSGMPKDRFSAEMPDATLATLKIQPSEPRDSAVYFCASGLADRGRGYGYTFGSGTRLTVV.

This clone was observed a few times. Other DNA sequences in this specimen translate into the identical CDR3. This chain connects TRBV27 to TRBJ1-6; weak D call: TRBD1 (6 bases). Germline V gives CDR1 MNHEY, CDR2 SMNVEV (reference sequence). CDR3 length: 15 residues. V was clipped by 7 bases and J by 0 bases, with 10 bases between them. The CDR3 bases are TGTGCCAGCAAGAGGGGGAGCTCCTATAATTCACCCCTCCACTTT. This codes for CASKRGSSYNSPLHF.

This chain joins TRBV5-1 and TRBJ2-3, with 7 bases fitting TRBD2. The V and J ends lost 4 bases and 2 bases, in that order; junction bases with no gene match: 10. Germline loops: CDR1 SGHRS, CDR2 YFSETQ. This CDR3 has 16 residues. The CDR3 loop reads CASSLGRGVSTDTQYF. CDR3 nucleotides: TGCGCCAGCAGCCTGGGACGGGGGGTCTCCACAGATACGCAGTATTTT.

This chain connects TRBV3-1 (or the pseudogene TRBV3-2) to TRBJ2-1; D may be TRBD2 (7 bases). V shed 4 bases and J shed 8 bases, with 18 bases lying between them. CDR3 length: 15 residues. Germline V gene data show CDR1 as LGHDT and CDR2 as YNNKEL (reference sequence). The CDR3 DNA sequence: TGTGCCAGCAGCCCGCTAGGGGGGGGGACTTATGAGCAGTTCTTC. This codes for CASSPLGGGTYEQFF.

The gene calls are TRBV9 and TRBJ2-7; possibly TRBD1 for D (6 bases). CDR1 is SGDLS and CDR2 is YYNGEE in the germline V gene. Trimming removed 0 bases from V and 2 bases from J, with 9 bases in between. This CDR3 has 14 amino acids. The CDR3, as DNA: TGTGCCAGCAGCGTAGGACAGGCCGCCTACGAGCAGTACTTC. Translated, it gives CASSVGQAAYEQYF.

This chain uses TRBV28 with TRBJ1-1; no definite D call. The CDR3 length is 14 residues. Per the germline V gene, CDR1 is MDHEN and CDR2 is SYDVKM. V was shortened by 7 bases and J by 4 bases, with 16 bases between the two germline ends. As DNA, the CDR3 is TGTGCCAGCACCGAATGGCAGGCTGGCACTGAAGCTTTCTTT. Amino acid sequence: CASTEWQAGTEAFF.

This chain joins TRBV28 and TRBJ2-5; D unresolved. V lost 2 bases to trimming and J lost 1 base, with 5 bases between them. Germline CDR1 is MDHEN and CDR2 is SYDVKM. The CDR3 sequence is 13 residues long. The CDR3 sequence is CASSLPGQETQYF. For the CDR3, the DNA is TGTGCCAGCAGTTTACCGGGCCAAGAGACCCAGTACTTC.

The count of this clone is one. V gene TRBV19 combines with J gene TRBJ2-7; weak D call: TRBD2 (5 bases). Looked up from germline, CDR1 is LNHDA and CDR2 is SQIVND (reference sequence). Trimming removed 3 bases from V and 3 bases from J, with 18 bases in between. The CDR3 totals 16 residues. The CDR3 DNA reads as TGTGCCAGTAGTATTTCGGACTCCGGGTTAATCTACGAGCAGTACTTC. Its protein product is CASSISDSGLIYEQYF.

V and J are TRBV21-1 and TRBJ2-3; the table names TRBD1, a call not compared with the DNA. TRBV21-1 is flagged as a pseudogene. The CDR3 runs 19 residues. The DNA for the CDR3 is TGTGCCAGCATTCCCGGGACAGGCCCCCAACTGACTCTCACAGATACGCAGTATTTT. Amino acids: CASIPGTGPQLTLTDTQYF.

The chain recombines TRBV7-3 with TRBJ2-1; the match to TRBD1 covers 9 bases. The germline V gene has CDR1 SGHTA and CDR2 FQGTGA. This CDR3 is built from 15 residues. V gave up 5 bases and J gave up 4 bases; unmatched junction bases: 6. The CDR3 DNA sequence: TGTGCCAGCAGCCCTCGACAGGGGGGATACAATGAGCAGTTCTTC. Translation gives CASSPRQGGYNEQFF.

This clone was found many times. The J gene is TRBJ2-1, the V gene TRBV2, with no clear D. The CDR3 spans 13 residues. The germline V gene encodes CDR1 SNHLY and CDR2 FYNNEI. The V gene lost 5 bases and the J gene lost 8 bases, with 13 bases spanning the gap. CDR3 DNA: TGTGCCAGCAGTCTTCTCGAGATGCATGAGCAGTTCTTC. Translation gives CASSLLEMHEQFF. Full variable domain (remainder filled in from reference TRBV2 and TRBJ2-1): EPEVTQTPSHQVTQMGQEVILRCVPISNHLYFYWYRQILGQKVEFLVSFYNNEISEKSEIFDDQFSVERPDGSNFTLKIRSTKLEDSAMYFCASSLLEMHEQFFGPGTRLTVL.